One T cell receptor beta chain is described in this entry. The source of the sample is a study of T cell changes during pregnancy in multiple sclerosis. CDR3 size: 13 residues. Between the trimmed V and J ends, which lost 4 bases and 8 bases, there was a span of 14 bases. Germline-derived CDR1 and CDR2 are SGHAT and FQNNGV. Repertoires were generated with immunoSEQ multiplex PCR, while TCRdb's copy carries only in-frame clones and drops some. The repertoire holds 40,000 to 45,000 clones, more than 75% seen once, with about 6.3% in the top ten. The V call is TRBV11-2, the J call TRBJ1-2; D may be TRBD1 (5 bases). The sequenced sample was CD8+ T cells from peripheral blood mononuclear cells, obtained after pregnancy. The TCR sequence derives from a female donor in good health, enrolled as a control in a pregnancy study. Written as DNA, the CDR3 is TGTGCCAGCAGCTCTGGAGGGGATGGCGGCTACACCTTC. Amino acid sequence: CASSSGGDGGYTF.